The 25 T cell receptor beta chains below come from one sample, sequenced in a study of spatial heterogeneity in lung cancer. The sample's time point: sample taken at primary tumor resection. TCRdb re-derived calls from the 5' RACE reads in MiXCR, one entry per CDR3 protein. This sample carries approximately 20,000 distinct CDR3 sequences, about 4.5% of them seen once, and the ten largest clones take less than 8%. The starting material was PBMCs, obtained at surgery. The receptors originated from a male donor with early-stage non-small cell lung cancer.

This clonotype was counted ten times or more. The chain is built from TRBV6-5 and TRBJ1-5; D uncertain. Germline V lookup: CDR1 MNHEY, CDR2 SVGAGI. The CDR3 sequence is 14 residues long. V was pared by 2 bases and J by 9 bases, with 14 bases between. The CDR3 reads CASSYGQAGRPQHF. Here the CDR3 DNA reads TGTGCCAGCAGTTACGGTCAGGCGGGGAGGCCCCAGCATTTT.

This clonotype has at least ten counts. The rearrangement links TRBV5-1 to TRBJ2-7; D tentatively reads TRBD1 or TRBD2 (6 bases each). The ends were cut back, 1 base at V and 6 bases at J, with 8 bases in the middle. CDR1 and CDR2 (germline): SGHRS, YFSETQ. The CDR3 spans 12 residues. The CDR3 spells CASSLRGPEQYF. The CDR3 nucleotides read TGCGCCAGCAGCTTGCGGGGGCCCGAGCAGTACTTC.

This clonotype was observed a single time. This may come from a read error, since a much larger clone is one base off. The chain is built from TRBV7-9 and TRBJ1-6; D possibly corresponds to TRBD1 (6 bases). The CDR3 length is 14 residues. CDR1 SEHNR and CDR2 FQNEAQ come from the germline V gene (reference sequence). CDR3 residues: CASSAHGGHSPFHF. In DNA form, the CDR3 reads TGTGCCAGCAGCGCCCACGGGGGCCATTCACCCTTCCACTTT.

This clonotype has more than one count but fewer than ten. The chain carries TRBV24-1 and TRBJ2-3; 9 positions match TRBD2. The CDR3 has 18 residues. The V gene's germline CDR1 is KGHDR and CDR2 SFDVKD. V dropped 4 bases and J dropped 0; count of bases not matched to a gene: 10. CDR3 sequence (DNA): TGTGCCACCAGTGACGGACTAGCGCACTATCCTAGCACAGATACGCAGTATTTT. It specifies CATSDGLAHYPSTDTQYF.

The chain uses TRBV6-5 and TRBJ2-7, with TRBD1 matching 7 bases. The germline V gene has CDR1 MNHEY and CDR2 SVGAGI. The CDR3 length is 13 residues. V dropped 7 bases and J dropped 0; count of bases not matched to a gene: 3. The CDR3, as DNA: TGTGCCAGCAAGAGGGACAGCTCCTACGAGCAGTACTTC. It translates to CASKRDSSYEQYF.

Judged by abundance, this clonotype is medium-sized (0.01 to 0.1%). V gene TRBV5-1 combines with J gene TRBJ1-1, with D uncertain. The CDR3 sequence is 13 residues long. V was trimmed by 0 bases and J by 2 bases, leaving 5 bases between them. Germline CDR1 reads SGHRS; CDR2 reads YFSETQ. This CDR3 reads CASSLGVNTEAFF. CDR3 nucleotides: TGCGCCAGCAGCTTGGGGGTAAACACTGAAGCTTTCTTT.

This clonotype was observed many times. V and J are TRBV7-8 and TRBJ2-1, with 10 bases matching TRBD1. Germline CDR1 reads SGHVS; CDR2 reads FQNEAQ. The length of the CDR3 is 16 residues. With V trimmed by 5 bases and J by 4 bases, 8 bases remained unmatched. The CDR3 nucleotides read TGTGCCAGCAGCCCGAAGGACAGGGGGGAATACAATGAGCAGTTCTTC. This gives the protein CASSPKDRGEYNEQFF.

In this sample, this clonotype turned up many times. The chain uses TRBV9 and TRBJ2-2; D is perhaps TRBD1 or TRBD2 (5 bases each). V was clipped by 3 bases and J by 6 bases, with 9 bases between them. This CDR3 is built from 13 residues. CDR1 is SGDLS and CDR2 is YYNGEE in the germline V gene. CDR3: CASSGDPSGELFF. CDR3 DNA: TGTGCCAGCAGCGGGGACCCCTCCGGGGAGCTGTTTTTT.

This clonotype was seen a few times. The V gene is TRBV12-3 or TRBV12-4, the J gene TRBJ2-7; TRBD2 might be the D (5 bases). This CDR3 region has 13 residues. Trimming removed 2 bases from V and 3 bases from J, with 8 bases in between. In DNA form, the CDR3 reads TGTGCCAGCAGTTTAAACCGGGGCTACGAGCAGTACTTC. This sequence encodes CASSLNRGYEQYF.

The table lists this clonotype with many counts. The gene calls are TRBV5-1 and TRBJ2-7, with a tentative D call TRBD1 (6 bases). Germline CDR1 SGHRS, CDR2 YFSETQ. Deletions cut 1 base from V and 2 bases from J, with 16 bases between. This CDR3 contains 16 residues. The CDR3 reads CASSLMGTGTPYEQYF. The CDR3 DNA sequence: TGCGCCAGCAGCTTGATGGGAACAGGGACCCCCTACGAGCAGTACTTC.

By sample share, this clonotype is medium-sized. Relative to the germline gene, one junction end is altered; a read error may explain this. This chain joins TRBV5-1 and TRBJ2-4; 7 nucleotides agree with TRBD1. Germline CDR1 reads SGHRS; CDR2 reads YFSETQ. This CDR3 is built from 15 residues. CDR3 in DNA: TGCGCCAGCAGCTTAGGGCTGGGGACAGCTGGGAGATGGATCTTC. It encodes CASSLGLGTAGRWIF.

This clonotype has ten or more counts. The chain is built from TRBV5-8 and TRBJ2-7; the D is unclear. This CDR3 is 16 amino acids long. V was cut by 4 bases and J by 0 bases, with 17 bases left in between. Per germline, CDR1 SGHTS and CDR2 YDEGEE. The CDR3 reads CASSPLGSSGSYEQYF. The CDR3 coding sequence is TGTGCCAGCAGCCCCCTTGGCAGCTCCGGCTCCTACGAGCAGTACTTC.

This clonotype has only a few counts. The CDR3 sequence is CASSVTSGDYNEQFF. In nucleotides, the CDR3 is TGTGCCAGCAGCGTGACTAGCGGGGATTACAATGAGCAGTTCTTC. This sequence joins TRBV5-6 and TRBJ2-1; 11 positions agree with TRBD2. The CDR3 is 15 residues long. V was pared by 4 bases and J by 4 bases, with 4 bases of the junction left unmatched. Germline V gene lookup returns CDR1 SGHDT and CDR2 YYEEEE.

Sample share makes this clonotype hyperexpanded. This rearrangement joins TRBV10-1 to TRBJ2-1, with 11 bases identical to TRBD1. V lost 1 base to trimming and J lost 5 bases; unmatched junction nucleotides: 1. The CDR3 runs to 15 residues. Germline CDR1 WNHNN, CDR2 SYGVQD (reference sequence). The CDR3 nucleotides read TGCGCCAGCAGTGAGTGGGGACAGGGGGACAATGAGCAGTTCTTC. It is translated as CASSEWGQGDNEQFF.

This clonotype was seen many times. This chain joins TRBV6-2 or TRBV6-3 and TRBJ1-5; a possible D gene is TRBD1 (6 bases). The CDR3 spans 17 residues. The germline V and J ends were trimmed by 0 bases and 7 bases, with 19 bases remaining between them. Germline CDR1 reads MNHEY; CDR2 reads SVGEGT. CDR3 coding DNA: TGTGCCAGCAGTTACTCCAGACAGGCCCTGTGGAACCAGCCCCAGCATTTT. Amino acids: CASSYSRQALWNQPQHF.

This clonotype came up many times. The gene calls are TRBV7-3 and TRBJ2-2; TRBD1 is a possible D gene (6 bases). V lost 5 bases, J lost 3 bases, and 10 bases lay in between. This CDR3 comprises 14 residues. Germline V gives CDR1 SGHTA, CDR2 FQGTGA. This chain's CDR3 is CASSIQGDTGELFF. CDR3 DNA sequence: TGTGCCAGCAGCATACAGGGCGACACCGGGGAGCTGTTTTTT.

This clonotype was seen ten or more times. The rearrangement joins TRBV6-6 to TRBJ1-5, with D unclear. Per the germline V gene, CDR1 is MNHNY and CDR2 is SVGAGI (reference sequence). V was shortened by 4 bases and J by 4 bases, with 11 bases between the two germline ends. The CDR3 sequence is 14 residues long. CDR3: CASSSPGLNQPQHF. The CDR3 DNA follows: TGTGCCAGCAGTTCGCCAGGACTGAATCAGCCCCAGCATTTT.

This clonotype was detected ten times or more. This sequence joins TRBV12-3 or TRBV12-4 and TRBJ2-1; 7 bases match TRBD2. CDR3 size: 15 residues. With 3 bases clipped from V and 6 bases from J, the junction kept 8 bases outside the gene matches. The CDR3 sequence is CASSFWRERGNEQFF. DNA for the CDR3: TGTGCCAGCAGTTTTTGGCGGGAGAGGGGCAATGAGCAGTTCTTC.

This clonotype has a count of ten or more. The rearrangement uses TRBV30 and TRBJ1-6; D remains unclear. This CDR3 contains 15 residues. Germline lookup yields CDR1 GTSNPN and CDR2 SVGIG (reference sequence). V was clipped by 1 base and J by 7 bases, with 14 bases between them. The DNA of the CDR3 is TGTGCCTGGAGTGGGGCGGCTCGAGCCAATTCACCCCTCCACTTT. Its translation: CAWSGAARANSPLHF.

This clonotype was counted ten times or more. The rearrangement joins TRBV24-1 to TRBJ2-1; 7 bases map to TRBD1. Germline V gives CDR1 KGHDR, CDR2 SFDVKD. Unmatched junction bases numbered 15, after V lost 9 bases and J lost 8 bases. The CDR3 is 15 amino acids. The CDR3 spells CATPLRGRRIDEQFF. The CDR3 DNA sequence: TGTGCCACCCCCCTGAGGGGGCGCAGGATCGATGAGCAGTTCTTC.

This clonotype was recorded at least ten times. This chain links TRBV5-6 with TRBJ2-7, with a possible D match to TRBD2 (6 bases). The CDR3 covers 15 residues. Per the germline V gene, CDR1 is SGHDT and CDR2 is YYEEEE. Trimming took 1 base from V and 3 from J, leaving 14 bases between them. CDR3 DNA: TGTGCCAGCAGCTTGTTTTCCTCGGGGGTCTACGAGCAGTACTTC. It is translated as CASSLFSSGVYEQYF.

This clonotype was detected ten times or more. The gene calls are TRBV7-3 and TRBJ1-2; D not resolved. Trimming cost V 5 bases and J 7 bases, with 11 bases left between them. Germline assignment: CDR1 SGHTA and CDR2 FQGTGA. This CDR3 is 12 amino acids long. The chain's CDR3 is CASSQFGVGYTF. CDR3 bases: TGTGCCAGCAGCCAGTTTGGGGTTGGCTACACCTTC.

By frequency in the sample, this clonotype is medium-sized. V and J are TRBV12-3 or TRBV12-4 and TRBJ1-1; the D is unclear. Trimming removed 3 bases from V and 3 bases from J, with 8 bases in between. CDR3 size: 13 residues. CDR3 loop: CASSFQDYTEAFF. CDR3 nucleotides: TGTGCCAGCAGTTTTCAGGACTACACTGAAGCTTTCTTT.

This clonotype was detected many times. The chain links TRBV6-2 or TRBV6-3 to TRBJ1-5; D not certain. V shed 2 bases and J shed 6 bases, with 14 bases lying between them. This CDR3 contains 15 residues. Germline values: CDR1 MNHEY, CDR2 SVGEGT. The CDR3 region is CASSYEQARGQPQHF. In nucleotides, the CDR3 is TGTGCCAGCAGTTACGAACAAGCACGGGGTCAGCCCCAGCATTTT.

This clonotype was seen many times. J is TRBJ2-3 and V is TRBV27; D may be TRBD2 (5 bases). This CDR3 has 18 amino acids. V was pared by 2 bases and J by 0 bases, with 18 bases between. Germline V CDR1 and CDR2: MNHEY, SMNVEV (reference sequence). CDR3 in amino acids: CASSLRGLARTSTDTQYF. In DNA form, the CDR3 reads TGTGCCAGCAGTTTACGGGGATTGGCGAGAACTAGCACAGATACGCAGTATTTT.